This TCR beta chain came from a study of neurological immune-mediated disorders. This clonotype occurred many times. Its target is unknown. Sequencing runs each generated in excess of 180 million TCR-beta sequences derived from 15-18 subjects. TCRdb reanalysed the 5' RACE reads using MiXCR and keeps one entry per CDR3 protein. The sample consists of approximately 89,000 distinct CDR3 sequences, around 13% of them appearing once. Time point defined: longitudinal time-point 2. Per germline, CDR1 DFQATT and CDR2 SNEGSKA (reference sequence). The CDR3 loop spans 17 amino acids. With V trimmed by 0 bases and J by 4 bases, 14 bases remained unmatched. General study results and limits: Because no CDR3 amino acid sequences were shared across subjects by expanded clones, private repertoires were suggested in all groups.

The V gene is TRBV20-1, the J gene TRBJ2-5, with 7 bases identical to TRBD2. Specimen: PBMCs. The receptor was isolated from a female donor with HTLV-1-associated myelopathy (HAM/TSP). CDR3 loop: CSARDPMRLASLETQYF. The CDR3 DNA reads TGCAGTGCTAGAGATCCGATGAGACTAGCCTCGTTAGAGACCCAGTACTTC.